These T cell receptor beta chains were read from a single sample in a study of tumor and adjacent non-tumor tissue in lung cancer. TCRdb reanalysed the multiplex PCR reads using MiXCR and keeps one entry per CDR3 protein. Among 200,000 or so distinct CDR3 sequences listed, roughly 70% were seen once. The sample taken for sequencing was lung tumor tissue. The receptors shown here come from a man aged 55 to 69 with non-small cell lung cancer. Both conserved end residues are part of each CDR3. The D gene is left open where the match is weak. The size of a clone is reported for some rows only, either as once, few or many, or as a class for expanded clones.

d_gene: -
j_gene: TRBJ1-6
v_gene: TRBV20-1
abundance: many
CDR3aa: CSAREQRGVPNSPLHF
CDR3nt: TGCAGTGCTAGGGAACAACGGGGGGTCCCAAATTCACCCCTCCACTTT

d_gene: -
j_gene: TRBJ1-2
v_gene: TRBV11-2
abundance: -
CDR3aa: CANSLGCGDGYTF
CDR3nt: TGTGCCAACAGCTTAGGATGTGGGGATGGTTACACCTTC

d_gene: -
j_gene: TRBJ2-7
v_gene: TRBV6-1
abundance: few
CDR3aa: CASSEIGYEQYF
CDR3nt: TGTGCCAGCAGTGAAATAGGCTACGAGCAGTACTTC

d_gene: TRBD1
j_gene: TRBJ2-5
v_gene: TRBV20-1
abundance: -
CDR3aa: CSARKDPFGGQAQETQYF
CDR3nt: TGCAGTGCTAGAAAAGACCCATTCGGGGGACAGGCGCAAGAGACCCAGTACTTC

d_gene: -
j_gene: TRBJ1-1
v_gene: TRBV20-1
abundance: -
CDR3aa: CSASDDLNTEAFF
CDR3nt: TGCAGTGCTTCGGACGACTTGAACACTGAAGCTTTCTTT

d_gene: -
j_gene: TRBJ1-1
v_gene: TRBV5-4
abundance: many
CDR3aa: CASSRPGAGSTEAFF
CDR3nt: TGTGCCAGCAGCAGACCGGGGGCGGGGAGCACTGAAGCTTTCTTT

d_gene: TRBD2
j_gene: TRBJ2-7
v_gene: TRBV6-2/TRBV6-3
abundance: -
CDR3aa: CASIRTGGRYEQYF
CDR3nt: TGTGCCAGCATCCGGACTGGCGGGAGGTACGAGCAGTACTTT

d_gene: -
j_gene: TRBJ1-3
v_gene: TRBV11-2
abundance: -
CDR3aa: CASMFSAHGNTIYF
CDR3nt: TGTGCTAGCATGTTCAGCGCACATGGAAACACCATATATTTT

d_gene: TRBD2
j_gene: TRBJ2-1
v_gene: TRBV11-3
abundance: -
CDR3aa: CANSQGLVLNEQFF
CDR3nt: TGTGCCAACAGCCAGGGACTAGTCCTGAATGAGCAGTTCTTC

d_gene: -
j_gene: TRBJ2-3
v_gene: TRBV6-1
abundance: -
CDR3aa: CASTYTDMQYF
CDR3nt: TGTGCTTCCACCTACACAGATATGCAGTATTTT

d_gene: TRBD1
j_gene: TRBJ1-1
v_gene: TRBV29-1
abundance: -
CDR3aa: CSVEWPKGALRNYEAFF
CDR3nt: TGCAGCGTTGAATGGCCGAAGGGGGCCCTCAGAAACTATGAAGCTTTCTTT

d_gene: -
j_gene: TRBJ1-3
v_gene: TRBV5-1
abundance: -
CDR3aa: CASSLALNRVSGNTIYF
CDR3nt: TGCGCCAGCAGCTTGGCCCTGAACAGGGTCTCAGGAAACACCATATATTTT

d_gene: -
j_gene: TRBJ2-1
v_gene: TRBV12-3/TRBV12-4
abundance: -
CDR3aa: CASTLEDEGSNEHFF
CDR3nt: TGTGCCAGCACCTTGGAGGACGAGGGAAGTAATGAGCATTTCTTC

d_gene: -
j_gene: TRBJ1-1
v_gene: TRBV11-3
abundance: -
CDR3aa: CASSLWHGNTEVFF
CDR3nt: TGTGCCAGCAGCTTGTGGCACGGGAATACTGAAGTTTTCTTT

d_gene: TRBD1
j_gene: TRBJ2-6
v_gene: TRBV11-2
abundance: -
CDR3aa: CASSLVSKDRPSGASVLTF
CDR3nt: TGTGCCAGCAGCTTAGTTTCAAAGGACAGGCCATCTGGGGCCAGCGTCCTGACTTTC

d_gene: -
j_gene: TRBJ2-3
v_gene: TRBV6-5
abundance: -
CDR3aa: CASRYTAGVPDTQYF
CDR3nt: TGTGCCAGCAGATACACGGCAGGGGTTCCAGATACACAGTATTTT

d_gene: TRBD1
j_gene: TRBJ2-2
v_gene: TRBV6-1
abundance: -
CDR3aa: CASSEAWGTGNTGELFF
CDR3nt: TGTGCCAGCAGTGAAGCCTGGGGGACAGGGAACACCGGGGAGCTGTTTTTT

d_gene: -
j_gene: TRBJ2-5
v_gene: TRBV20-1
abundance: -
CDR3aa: CNAWDILRETQYF
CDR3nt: TGCAATGCTTGGGACATCCTGAGGGAGACCCAGTACTTC

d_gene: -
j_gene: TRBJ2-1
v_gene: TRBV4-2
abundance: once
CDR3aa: CTSSQVASGLNNEQFF
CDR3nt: TGTACCAGCAGCCAAGTAGCCAGCGGCCTGAACAATGAGCAGTTCTTC

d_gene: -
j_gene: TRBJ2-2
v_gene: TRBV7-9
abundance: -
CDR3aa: CANLPQARGNTGELFF
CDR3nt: TGTGCCAACCTCCCTCAGGCCAGAGGGAACACCGGGGAGCTGTTTTTT

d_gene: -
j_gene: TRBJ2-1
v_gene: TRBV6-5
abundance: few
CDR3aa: CASSLRMGAYSYNEQFF
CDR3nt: TGTGCCAGCAGTTTACGTATGGGCGCTTACTCCTACAATGAGCAGTTCTTC

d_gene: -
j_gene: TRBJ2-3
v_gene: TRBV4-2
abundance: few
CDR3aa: CASSQVEGGGDTQYF
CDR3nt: TGTGCCAGCAGCCAAGTGGAGGGGGGTGGAGATACGCAGTATTTT

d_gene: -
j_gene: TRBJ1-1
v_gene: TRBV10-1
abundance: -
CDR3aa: CASSEGDPQAEALF
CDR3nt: TGCGCCAGCAGTGAGGGGGACCCCCAAGCTGAAGCTTTATTT

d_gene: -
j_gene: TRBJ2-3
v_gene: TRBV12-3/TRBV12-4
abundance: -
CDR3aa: CASTSVSTYTQYF
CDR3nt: TGTGCCAGCACATCCGTTAGCACATATACGCAGTATTTT

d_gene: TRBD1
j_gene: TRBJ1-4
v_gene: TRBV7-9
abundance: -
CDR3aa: CASSSGTDYNEKLFF
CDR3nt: TGTGCCAGCAGCTCCGGGACAGACTATAATGAAAAACTGTTTTTT

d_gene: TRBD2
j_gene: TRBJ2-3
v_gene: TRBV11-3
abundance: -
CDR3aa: CVSSILAGGRTDTQYF
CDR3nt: TGTGTCAGCAGCATACTAGCGGGGGGCCGCACAGATACGCAGTATTTT

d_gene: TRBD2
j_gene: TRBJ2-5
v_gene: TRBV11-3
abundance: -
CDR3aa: CASSPEGLGGQETQYF
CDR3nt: TGTGCCAGCAGCCCTGAGGGACTAGGGGGACAAGAGACCCAGTACTTC

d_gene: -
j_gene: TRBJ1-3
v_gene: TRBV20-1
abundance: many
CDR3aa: CSPEMAQKGNTIYF
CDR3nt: TGCAGCCCTGAGATGGCGCAGAAAGGAAACACCATATATTTT

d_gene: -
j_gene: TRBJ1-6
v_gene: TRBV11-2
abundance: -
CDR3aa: CASSIGTNNSHLHF
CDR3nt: TGTGCCAGCAGCATCGGTACAAATAATTCACACCTCCACTTT

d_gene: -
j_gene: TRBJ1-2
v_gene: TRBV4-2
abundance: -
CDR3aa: CASCLFMENYDYTF
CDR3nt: TGTGCCAGCTGCCTTTTTATGGAAAACTATGACTACACCTTC

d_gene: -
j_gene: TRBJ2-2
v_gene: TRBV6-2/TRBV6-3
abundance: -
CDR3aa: CASSYSVGTGELFF
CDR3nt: TGTGCCAGCAGTTACTCTGTTGGCACCGGGGAGCTGTTTTTT

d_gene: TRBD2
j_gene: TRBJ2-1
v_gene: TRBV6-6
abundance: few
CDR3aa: CASSAISGSVYNEQLF
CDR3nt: TGTGCCAGCAGTGCTATTAGCGGGAGTGTTTACAATGAGCAGTTATTC

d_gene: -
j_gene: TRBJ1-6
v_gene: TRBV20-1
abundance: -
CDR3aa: CSVSELSSYNSPLHF
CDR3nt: TGCAGTGTTAGCGAATTGAGCTCCTATAATTCACCCCTCCACTTC

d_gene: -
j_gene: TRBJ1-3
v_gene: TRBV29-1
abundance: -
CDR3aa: CSAGATTGNTIYF
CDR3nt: TGCAGCGCTGGAGCAACGACTGGAAACACCATATATTTT

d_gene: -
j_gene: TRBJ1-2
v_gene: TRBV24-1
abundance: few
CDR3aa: CATSDDGPYGYTF
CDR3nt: TGTGCCACCAGTGACGACGGACCCTATGGCTACACCTTC

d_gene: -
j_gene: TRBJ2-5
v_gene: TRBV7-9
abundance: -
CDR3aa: CASSLRKAGETKYF
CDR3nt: TGTGCCAGCAGCTTAAGAAAAGCCGGAGAGACCAAGTACTTC

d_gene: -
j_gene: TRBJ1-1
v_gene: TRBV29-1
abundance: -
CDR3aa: CSVDYIPETFF
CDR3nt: TGCAGTGTTGATTACATACCTGAAACTTTCTTT

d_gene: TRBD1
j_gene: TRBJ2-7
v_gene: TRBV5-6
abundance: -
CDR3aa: CASNLVPGGGNEQYF
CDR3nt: TGTGCGAGCAACTTGGTACCAGGGGGCGGGAACGAGCAGTACTTC

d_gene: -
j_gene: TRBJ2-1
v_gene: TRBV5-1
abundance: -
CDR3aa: CASSLGELAHEQFF
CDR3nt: TGCGCCAGCAGCTTAGGGGAACTAGCTCATGAGCAGTTCTTC

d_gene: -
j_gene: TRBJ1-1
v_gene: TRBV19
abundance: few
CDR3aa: CASIKGGFRGNTEAFF
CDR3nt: TGTGCCAGTATTAAAGGAGGGTTTCGGGGGAACACTGAAGCTTTCTTT

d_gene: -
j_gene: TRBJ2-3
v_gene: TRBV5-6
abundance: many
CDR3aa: CASSLWSGATDTQYF
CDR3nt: TGTGCCAGCAGCTTATGGTCAGGGGCCACAGATACGCAGTATTTT

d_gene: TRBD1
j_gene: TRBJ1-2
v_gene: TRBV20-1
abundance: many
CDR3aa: CSARRDRTYGYTF
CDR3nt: TGCAGTGCTAGACGGGACAGGACTTATGGCTACACCTTC

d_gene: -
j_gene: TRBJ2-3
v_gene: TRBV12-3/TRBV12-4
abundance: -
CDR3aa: CASSLGSTDTQCF
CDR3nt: TGTGCCAGCAGCCTTGGAAGCACAGATACGCAGTGTTTT

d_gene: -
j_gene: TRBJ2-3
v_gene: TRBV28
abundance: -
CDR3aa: CASSFPPGHGRLDSTDTHYF
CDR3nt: TGTGCCAGCAGTTTCCCGCCGGGACATGGGAGGTTGGATAGCACAGATACGCATTATTTT

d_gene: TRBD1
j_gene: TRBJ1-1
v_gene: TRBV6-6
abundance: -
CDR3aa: CASIYSKGQGTSGATEAFF
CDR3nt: TGTGCCAGCATTTACTCGAAGGGACAGGGGACGAGTGGGGCCACTGAAGCTTTCTTT

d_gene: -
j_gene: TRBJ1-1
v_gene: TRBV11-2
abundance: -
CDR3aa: CAGSTSWGNTEALF
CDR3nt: TGTGCCGGCAGCACATCATGGGGGAACACTGAAGCTTTATTT

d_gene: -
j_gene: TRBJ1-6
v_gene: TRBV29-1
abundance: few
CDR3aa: CSIRDGNSPLHF
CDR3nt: TGCAGCATCCGGGACGGGAATTCACCCCTCCACTTT

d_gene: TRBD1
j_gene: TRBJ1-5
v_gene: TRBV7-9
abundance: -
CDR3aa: CASSPLPGQGSNQPQQF
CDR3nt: TGTGCTAGCAGCCCCCTGCCGGGACAGGGTTCTAATCAGCCCCAGCAGTTT

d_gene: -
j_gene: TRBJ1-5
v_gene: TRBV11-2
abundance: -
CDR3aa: CTSSLGGGSNQPQHF
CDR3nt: TGTACCAGCAGTTTGGGGGGTGGTAGCAATCAGCCCCAGCATTTT

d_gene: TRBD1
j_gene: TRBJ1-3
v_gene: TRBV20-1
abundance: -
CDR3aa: CSATTGESSNTIYF
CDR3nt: TGCAGTGCTACCACAGGGGAAAGTAGCAACACCATATATTTT